The source of this T cell receptor beta chain is a study of T-cell memory formation after mild COVID-19 (dated by TCRdb to the early 2020s). For context, the study as a whole: TCR sequence clusters from the two donors were largely donor specific. In a couple of donors, T-cell clones that expanded and contracted after mild COVID-19 were followed by sequencing TCRalpha and TCRbeta repertoires longitudinally. The cohort comprised two young, previously healthy adult volunteers, one female and one male. General findings and caveats noted by the study authors: The detection of some responding clones in pre-infection memory suggests that pre-existing cross-reactive memory T cells joined the SARS-CoV-2 response. Contracting CD4+ clones appeared mostly in the CM and EM memory subsets, whereas CD8+ clones were enriched in EMRA. Clones contracting from day 15 to 85 had balanced CD4/CD8 phenotypes, while a second wave expanding from day 15 to 37 was biased towards CD4+. The study included only two mild cases, and larger cohorts that include severe cases with pre-infection samples were judged to be necessary. Whether the second-wave clones peaking on day 37 were SARS-CoV-2 specific was not confirmed.

Ten or more counts support this clonotype. Its antigen target is currently unknown. Base-call qualities are not available, and no considerably larger clone is one nucleotide away. CDR1 SGHNT and CDR2 YYREEE were looked up in the germline V gene (reference sequence). The CDR3 has 12 amino acids, counting the end cysteine and phenylalanine. Only the CDR3 region is kept as DNA, spanning 36 bases read in frame from base 1. V and J lose 1 base and 10 bases, and a span of 8 bases separates them. The run used an Illumina NovaSeq 6000. TCRalpha and TCRbeta cDNA libraries were built by 5'RACE with constant-segment primers, adding sample barcodes and unique molecular identifiers. Trizol reagent was used to extract RNA from every sample. The libraries were amplified in two PCR steps, and the second step added a second sample barcode and Illumina TruSeq adapters. Sequencing of the libraries was done on an Illumina NovaSeq, producing 2 x 150 bp paired-end reads. In the paper's pipeline: Reads were demultiplexed and collapsed into UMI-guided consensus sequences with migec v1.2.7. With mixcr v2.1.11, UMI consensuses were aligned to TRA and TRB V and J templates and assembled into clonotypes. A clonotype was counted as expanded or contracted only when both edgeR and NoisET called the clonotype significant, with the noise models trained on biological replicates. edgeR calls used a false discovery rate-adjusted p below 0.01 and a log2 fold-change threshold of 1. PCA with hierarchical clustering of max-normalized trajectories of the 1000 most abundant clonotypes was used as exploratory dynamics analysis. Separately sequenced CD4+ and CD8+ repertoires were used to assign the CD4 or CD8 phenotype of responding clones. Through fastp at Q25 and MiXCR, TCRdb rebuilt clones from the public reads, retaining in-frame beta chains. Rows matching on CDR3 protein sequence are summarized as one entry with the most common DNA and genes. TCRdb assigned the V and J calls; the authors' analysis was not used. For this sample there are about 360,000 distinct CDR3 sequences; roughly 14% appear just once. Of the sample, 22% is held by the ten largest clones.

Ficoll-Paque density gradient centrifugation was used to isolate PBMCs. The source of this sequence is a man aged 18 to 35 who had mild COVID-19 (a few samples of this study predate the infection). The sample titles of this study are shuffled in the database, so cell type and time point are left out; the donor was told from shared clones. The rearrangement combines TRBV5-4 with TRBJ1-4; the D segment cannot be called with confidence. Sequenced material: PBMCs or a T cell subset sorted from them (not recorded which). The nucleotide sequence reads as follows: TGTGCCAGCAGCTTGCCCGGATCAAAACTGTTTTTT. Translated, this is CASSLPGSKLFF.